The clone carrying this TCR beta chain was seen a few times. Its antigen is not known. These data originate in a study of beta chain features in type 1 diabetes. Trimming took 4 bases from V and 6 from J, leaving 14 bases between them. This CDR3 region has 14 residues. Germline CDR1 SGHRS, CDR2 YFSETQ. Isolated RNA was reverse transcribed in full, so expressed TCRB transcripts were sequenced. Clones were sequenced by immunoSEQ multiplex PCR, and TCRdb holds only the in-frame ones, with some missing. The table has 240,000 or so clones, over 11% seen once. Donors underwent one heparinised blood draw, around 100 mL on average. Study-level findings and limits: A potential influence of HLA type upon TCRB rearrangement remained unresolved herein. There was a moderate but significant shortening of TCRB CDR3s in all four CD4+ subsets of Type 1 diabetes patients.

The sample was naive CD4+ T cells from blood. The V and J genes are TRBV5-1 and TRBJ2-1; D not certain. This TCR came from a man aged 30 to 39 with type 1 diabetes. CDR3 sequence (DNA): TGCGCCAGCAGCGGTGCCCTAGAATTCAATGAGCAGTTCTTC. Translating it yields CASSGALEFNEQFF. The entire variable domain, with the rest obtained from reference TRBV5-1 and TRBJ2-1, is as follows: KAGVTQTPRYLIKTRGQQVTLSCSPISGHRSVSWYQQTPGQGLQFLFEYFSETQRNKGNFPGRFSGRQFSNSRSEMNVSTLELGDSALYLCASSGALEFNEQFFGPGTRLTVL.